Listed below are T cell receptor beta chains from one sample, sequenced in a study of blood T cell repertoires in COVID-19. Assay used: immunoSEQ multiplex PCR; TCRdb lists only in-frame clones, some missing. Of some 80,000 clones listed, approximately 80% were seen once; the top ten hold about a third. Material for sequencing was peripheral blood. The receptors stem from a woman in her sixties or seventies with acute or convalescent COVID-19. Each CDR3 is given with its conserved first and last residue. The D gene is left open where the match is weak. Where a row states a size, it is once, few, many or the class of an expanded clone; other rows omit it.

size: .
J: TRBJ1-5
D: .
V: TRBV6-6
CDR3: CASIGGNGNQPQHF
DNA: TGTGCCAGCATAGGGGGAAACGGCAATCAGCCCCAGCATTTT

size: .
J: TRBJ1-4
D: .
V: TRBV3-1/TRBV3-2
CDR3: CASSQIDEKLFF
DNA: TGTGCCAGCAGCCAAATCGATGAAAAACTGTTTTTT

size: .
J: TRBJ1-3
D: .
V: TRBV19
CDR3: CASSMGTFSSGNTIYF
DNA: TGTGCCAGTAGTATGGGGACATTTAGCTCTGGAAACACCATATATTTT

size: .
J: TRBJ2-3
D: .
V: TRBV11-2
CDR3: CASSQLAGWGDTQYF
DNA: TGTGCCAGCAGCCAACTCGCGGGCTGGGGAGATACGCAGTATTTT

size: .
J: TRBJ1-6
D: TRBD1
V: TRBV19
CDR3: CASSRTGNNSPLHF
DNA: TGTGCCAGTAGTCGGACAGGGAATAATTCACCCCTCCACTTT

size: .
J: TRBJ1-6
D: .
V: TRBV13
CDR3: CASSLGGPNLYSPLHF
DNA: TGTGCCAGCAGCTTAGGTGGCCCGAACCTCTATTCACCCCTCCACTTT

size: .
J: TRBJ2-1
D: TRBD1
V: TRBV7-6
CDR3: CASSVGQGRYNEQFF
DNA: TGTGCCAGCAGCGTGGGACAGGGGAGGTACAATGAGCAGTTCTTC

size: .
J: TRBJ1-1
D: TRBD1
V: TRBV6-6
CDR3: CATLVTGEPSSTEAFF
DNA: TGTGCCACCCTCGTAACAGGGGAACCTTCCTCCACTGAAGCTTTCTTT

size: .
J: TRBJ1-5
D: TRBD1
V: TRBV4-2
CDR3: CASSQESPGTGPEPNQPQHF
DNA: TGTGCCAGCAGCCAAGAGTCGCCAGGGACAGGACCCGAACCCAATCAGCCCCAGCATTTT

size: .
J: TRBJ2-3
D: .
V: TRBV5-1
CDR3: CASSYLTTLSTDTQYF
DNA: TGCGCCAGCAGCTACCTAACTACCCTAAGCACAGATACGCAGTATTTT

size: .
J: TRBJ1-1
D: TRBD1
V: TRBV7-9
CDR3: CASSYKQGGTEAFF
DNA: TGTGCCAGCAGTTACAAGCAGGGGGGAACTGAAGCTTTCTTT

size: .
J: TRBJ1-1
D: TRBD1
V: TRBV2
CDR3: CASRETGSTEAFF
DNA: TGTGCCAGCAGGGAGACAGGGAGCACTGAAGCTTTCTTT

size: .
J: TRBJ1-4
D: .
V: TRBV3-1/TRBV3-2
CDR3: CASSHSPPEKLFF
DNA: TGTGCCAGCAGCCACTCCCCTCCGGAAAAACTGTTTTTT

size: few
J: TRBJ1-2
D: .
V: TRBV29-1
CDR3: CSVDTVDYGYTF
DNA: TGCAGCGTTGATACAGTGGACTATGGCTACACCTTC

size: .
J: TRBJ2-3
D: TRBD2
V: TRBV7-2
CDR3: CASSLQAGGSTDTQYF
DNA: TGTGCCAGCAGCCTCCAGGCGGGAGGCAGCACAGATACGCAGTATTTT

size: .
J: TRBJ2-3
D: TRBD2
V: TRBV2
CDR3: CASSEGLAPSTDTQYF
DNA: TGTGCCAGCAGTGAAGGACTAGCGCCCAGCACAGATACGCAGTATTTT

size: .
J: TRBJ2-3
D: TRBD2
V: TRBV2
CDR3: CASSGLAGRHTYTQYF
DNA: TGTGCCAGCAGTGGACTAGCGGGTCGACACACATATACGCAGTATTTT

size: .
J: TRBJ2-5
D: .
V: TRBV7-9
CDR3: CASHRDTQETQYF
DNA: TGTGCCAGCCACAGGGACACGCAAGAGACCCAGTACTTC

size: .
J: TRBJ2-7
D: .
V: TRBV6-5
CDR3: CASSYGIEKTYEQYF
DNA: TGTGCCAGCAGTTACGGTATAGAGAAAACCTACGAGCAGTACTTC

size: .
J: TRBJ1-2
D: .
V: TRBV19
CDR3: CASYEPAGNYGYTF
DNA: TGTGCCAGTTACGAACCAGCGGGCAACTATGGCTACACCTTC

size: .
J: TRBJ2-2
D: .
V: TRBV2
CDR3: CASSASAGGTGELFF
DNA: TGTGCCAGCAGTGCTTCGGCAGGAGGAACCGGGGAGCTGTTTTTT

size: .
J: TRBJ2-1
D: TRBD2
V: TRBV30
CDR3: CAWSIGLAGGSSYNEQFF
DNA: TGTGCCTGGAGTATTGGACTAGCGGGAGGCAGCTCCTACAATGAGCAGTTCTTC

size: .
J: TRBJ1-2
D: TRBD1
V: TRBV6-5
CDR3: CASSPGQGFFYTF
DNA: TGTGCCAGCAGCCCGGGACAGGGATTTTTCTACACCTTC

size: .
J: TRBJ1-1
D: .
V: TRBV6-1
CDR3: CASSELWTNRNTEAFF
DNA: TGTGCCAGCAGTGAATTGTGGACAAATAGAAACACTGAAGCTTTCTTT

size: .
J: TRBJ2-7
D: .
V: TRBV12-3/TRBV12-4
CDR3: CASSPGFSYEQYF
DNA: TGTGCCAGCAGCCCCGGGTTTTCCTACGAGCAGTACTTC

size: .
J: TRBJ1-6
D: .
V: TRBV5-6
CDR3: CASSTLYGSRRVNSPLHF
DNA: TGTGCCAGCAGCACTTTATACGGCTCCCGGCGGGTAAATTCACCCCTCCACTTT

size: .
J: TRBJ1-5
D: .
V: TRBV6-5
CDR3: CASSSSRGNQPQHF
DNA: TGTGCCAGCAGCTCCAGTCGGGGCAATCAGCCCCAGCATTTT

size: .
J: TRBJ2-2
D: TRBD2
V: TRBV5-4
CDR3: CASSPRGSGRLTGELFF
DNA: TGTGCCAGCAGCCCCCGGGGATCCGGGAGGCTCACCGGGGAGCTGTTTTTT

size: .
J: TRBJ2-3
D: .
V: TRBV6-5
CDR3: CASSLPTDTQYF
DNA: TGTGCCAGCAGCCTCCCCACAGATACGCAGTATTTT

size: once
J: TRBJ2-4
D: .
V: TRBV5-1
CDR3: CASSEGGTPNIQYF
DNA: TGCGCCAGCAGCGAGGGGGGGACACCAAACATTCAGTACTTC

size: .
J: TRBJ2-2
D: .
V: TRBV11-2
CDR3: CASSLRGAGTGELFF
DNA: TGTGCCAGCAGCTTGAGGGGCGCGGGGACCGGGGAGCTGTTTTTT

size: .
J: TRBJ1-2
D: TRBD1
V: TRBV6-5
CDR3: CASRRQGAGYGYTF
DNA: TGTGCCAGCAGGAGACAGGGGGCGGGCTATGGCTACACCTTC

size: .
J: TRBJ1-4
D: .
V: TRBV7-8
CDR3: CASSATGFREKLFF
DNA: TGTGCCAGCAGCGCGACGGGTTTCCGGGAAAAACTGTTTTTT

size: .
J: TRBJ2-5
D: TRBD1
V: TRBV19
CDR3: CASSTGGETQYF
DNA: TGTGCCAGTAGTACAGGGGGAGAGACCCAGTACTTC

size: few
J: TRBJ2-7
D: TRBD1
V: TRBV2
CDR3: CASSASGQGYF
DNA: TGTGCCAGCAGTGCGTCGGGACAGGGGTACTTC

size: .
J: TRBJ1-2
D: .
V: TRBV4-2
CDR3: CASSQERGADYGYTF
DNA: TGTGCCAGCAGCCAAGAACGGGGGGCGGACTATGGCTACACCTTC

size: .
J: TRBJ2-1
D: .
V: TRBV11-3
CDR3: CASSLEAVSEQFF
DNA: TGTGCCAGCAGCTTAGAGGCGGTGAGTGAGCAGTTCTTC

size: .
J: TRBJ2-3
D: TRBD2
V: TRBV2
CDR3: CASRERELSTDTQYF
DNA: TGTGCCAGCAGAGAGCGGGAACTTAGCACAGATACGCAGTATTTT

size: .
J: TRBJ2-7
D: .
V: TRBV2
CDR3: CASSDYTSSYEQYF
DNA: TGTGCCAGCAGTGACTATACTAGCTCCTACGAGCAGTACTTC

size: once
J: TRBJ2-7
D: .
V: TRBV19
CDR3: CASSILRRCCYYEQYF
DNA: TGTGCCAGTAGTATATTGAGAAGATGCTGTTACTACGAGCAGTACTTC

size: .
J: TRBJ2-1
D: TRBD1
V: TRBV19
CDR3: CASSKWSGTGGYNEQFF
DNA: TGTGCCAGTAGTAAATGGTCTGGGACAGGGGGCTACAATGAGCAGTTCTTC

size: few
J: TRBJ2-1
D: TRBD2
V: TRBV3-1/TRBV3-2
CDR3: CASSRGLANEQFF
DNA: TGTGCCAGCAGCCGGGGACTAGCCAATGAGCAGTTCTTC

size: .
J: TRBJ2-3
D: TRBD1
V: TRBV3-1/TRBV3-2
CDR3: CASSPWDRVSTDTQYF
DNA: TGTGCCAGCAGCCCTTGGGACAGAGTAAGCACAGATACGCAGTATTTT

size: once
J: TRBJ1-1
D: .
V: TRBV19
CDR3: CASSIVGRGTEAFF
DNA: TGTGCCAGTAGTATAGTAGGCAGGGGAACTGAAGCTTTCTTT

size: .
J: TRBJ1-2
D: .
V: TRBV27
CDR3: CASRSLYGYTF
DNA: TGTGCCAGCAGATCCCTCTATGGCTACACCTTC

size: once
J: TRBJ2-2
D: .
V: TRBV10-1
CDR3: CASSGLPNTGELFF
DNA: TGCGCCAGCTCGGGACTTCCGAACACCGGGGAGCTGTTTTTT

size: .
J: TRBJ2-3
D: .
V: TRBV18
CDR3: CASSNRGDTQYF
DNA: TGTGCCAGCTCGAACCGAGGAGATACGCAGTATTTT

size: .
J: TRBJ2-7
D: TRBD2
V: TRBV20-1
CDR3: CSAGEGEQYF
DNA: TGCAGTGCTGGGGAGGGCGAGCAGTACTTC

size: .
J: TRBJ2-7
D: .
V: TRBV30
CDR3: CAWSVRRQGSYEQYF
DNA: TGTGCCTGGAGTGTACGAAGGCAGGGGAGTTACGAGCAGTACTTC

size: .
J: TRBJ2-3
D: TRBD2
V: TRBV5-1
CDR3: CASSPGLAGALDTQYF
DNA: TGCGCCAGCAGCCCGGGACTAGCGGGAGCTTTAGATACGCAGTATTTT

size: .
J: TRBJ2-3
D: TRBD1
V: TRBV30
CDR3: CAWSGQGAPKRDTQYF
DNA: TGTGCCTGGAGCGGGCAGGGGGCTCCGAAGCGGGATACGCAGTATTTT

size: .
J: TRBJ1-2
D: .
V: TRBV29-1
CDR3: CSAGEMGYGYTF
DNA: TGCAGCGCAGGGGAAATGGGCTATGGCTACACCTTC

size: .
J: TRBJ2-1
D: .
V: TRBV2
CDR3: CASRDTYNEQFF
DNA: TGTGCCAGCAGGGACACTTACAATGAGCAGTTCTTC

size: .
J: TRBJ2-3
D: TRBD2
V: TRBV5-1
CDR3: CASSDTSGTDTQYF
DNA: TGCGCCAGCAGCGATACTAGCGGCACAGATACGCAGTATTTT

size: .
J: TRBJ1-2
D: TRBD1
V: TRBV18
CDR3: CASSPLPGTGAYGYTF
DNA: TGTGCCAGCTCACCCCTACCCGGGACAGGAGCCTATGGCTACACCTTC

size: .
J: TRBJ1-5
D: TRBD1
V: TRBV29-1
CDR3: CSVGGRGHGQPQHF
DNA: TGCAGCGTTGGGGGCAGGGGGCATGGTCAGCCCCAGCATTTT

size: few
J: TRBJ2-7
D: .
V: TRBV4-1
CDR3: CASSQGSYGGLTSYEQYF
DNA: TGCGCCAGCAGCCAAGGATCGTACGGCGGGCTTACCTCCTACGAGCAGTACTTC